A selection of T cell receptor beta chains follows, all from one sample in a study of T cell clones after liver transplantation. The protocol was immunoSEQ multiplex PCR, while the TCRdb copy is restricted to in-frame clones and leaves out a portion. The sample lists roughly 72,000 clones; under 90% were seen once. The specimen was CD4+ T cells from blood, collected about 50 months after liver transplant. The receptors here all came from a human patient who received a liver transplant. T cells may partly derive from the graft donor. Both conserved end residues are part of each CDR3. A D gene is named only where the DNA matches it firmly. Clone size is stated in some rows and not others, as once, few, many or a class when expanded.

j_call clone_size d_call v_call cdr3_aa cdr3_nt
TRBJ2-2 NA NA TRBV6-5 CASGPAGHNTGELFF TGTGCCAGCGGACCAGCGGGACATAACACCGGGGAGCTGTTTTTT
TRBJ2-3 NA TRBD2 TRBV7-2 CASSLNTAGAPLTQYF TGTGCCAGCAGCTTAAATACGGCGGGAGCCCCTTTAACGCAGTATTTT
TRBJ2-3 NA NA TRBV5-8 CASSWPLDGTDTQYF TGTGCCAGCAGCTGGCCCCTGGACGGAACAGATACGCAGTATTTT
TRBJ2-7 once TRBD1 TRBV6-5 CASSYGTGVYEQYF TGTGCCAGCAGTTATGGGACAGGGGTCTACGAGCAGTACTTC
TRBJ1-2 NA TRBD1 TRBV7-9 CASSLAQGGSHGYTF TGTGCCAGCAGCTTAGCGCAGGGGGGAAGCCATGGCTACACCTTC
TRBJ2-1 NA TRBD2 TRBV7-2 CASSYRTSGVGSYNEQFF TGTGCCAGCAGCTACAGGACTAGCGGGGTCGGGTCCTACAATGAGCAGTTCTTC
TRBJ2-6 once NA TRBV9 CASSPTSGANVLTF TGTGCCAGCAGCCCGACCTCTGGGGCCAACGTCCTGACTTTC
TRBJ2-1 NA NA TRBV5-1 CASSLDGHYNEQFF TGCGCCAGCAGCTTGGATGGTCACTACAATGAGCAGTTCTTC
TRBJ1-4 NA NA TRBV6-5 CASRQRSPEKLFF TGTGCCAGCCGGCAGAGGAGTCCCGAAAAACTGTTTTTT
TRBJ2-7 once TRBD1 TRBV2 CASSRQGALNEQYF TGTGCCAGCAGTAGACAGGGGGCGCTAAACGAGCAGTACTTC
TRBJ1-1 NA NA TRBV15 CATSRALNTEAFF TGTGCCACCAGCAGAGCCTTGAACACTGAAGCTTTCTTT
TRBJ2-5 NA NA TRBV5-4 CASSGGTVETQYF TGTGCCAGCAGCGGAGGGACAGTTGAGACCCAGTACTTC